This passage covers 17 T cell receptor beta chains from one sample sequenced in a study of tumor-infiltrating lymphocytes in primary liver carcinoma. Both RNA and DNA were isolated together from approximately 22-30 mg of bulk tissue that had not been sorted. Priming with a constant-region primer yielded TCR beta cDNA from approximately 500 ng total RNA. Modified slightly, ARM-PCR produced TCR beta libraries over three nested multiplex PCR rounds. Forward primers for TRBV1-TRBV30 and a C-beta reverse primer served the first two PCR rounds, at about 10 cycles each. MiXCR, applied by TCRdb to the multiplex PCR reads, yields one record per CDR3 protein. The data contain roughly 120,000 distinct CDR3 sequences, 55% to 75% of them singletons. The sequencing sample was made of liver tumor tissue from sampling region 1. Subset described: tumor region T1, superior pole. The receptors come from a woman between 55 and 75 years old with primary liver carcinoma and hepatitis B virus infection.

The chain recombines TRBV28 with TRBJ2-7, with TRBD1 identical over 7 bases. Germline trimming cut 7 bases from V and 7 bases from J; bases unmatched to any gene: 10. The CDR3 extends over 13 amino acids. Per the germline V gene, CDR1 is MDHEN and CDR2 is SYDVKM. The CDR3 coding sequence is TGTGCCAGCAATAGACAGGGTAATCGAGAGCAGTACTTC. Its protein is CASNRQGNREQYF.

This clonotype was counted only a few times. The V call is TRBV25-1, the J call TRBJ2-3; the match to TRBD2 covers 9 bases. The V and J ends lost 2 bases and 1 base, in that order; junction bases with no gene match: 7. The CDR3 runs to 17 residues. Per the germline V gene, CDR1 is MGHDK and CDR2 is SYGVNS. The DNA of the CDR3 is TGTGCCAGCAGTGAAGCTACTAGCGGGTGGGGCACAGATACGCAGTATTTT. Encoded protein: CASSEATSGWGTDTQYF.

With regard to this clonotype: An end of the junction does not agree with germline; a read error may underlie this. The chain couples TRBV11-2 to TRBJ2-7, with 12 bases identical to TRBD2. Germline V gene lookup returns CDR1 SGHAT and CDR2 FQNNGV. The CDR3 length is 13 residues. CDR3: CASSLAGGYEQCF. The CDR3 coding sequence is TGTGCAAGCAGCCTAGCGGGAGGGTACGAGCAGTGCTTC.

On this clonotype itself: The conserved final phenylalanine or tryptophan is absent from the CDR3, which likely points to a read error. The chain links TRBV11-2 to TRBJ2-4, with D uncertain. The V end lost 0 bases, the J end lost 5 bases, and 5 bases lay between the germline ends. Germline CDR1 is SGHAT and CDR2 is FQNNGV. The CDR3 is 13 amino acids. The CDR3 loop reads CASSLEPQNIQYY. In DNA, the CDR3 is TGTGCCAGCAGCTTAGAGCCCCAAAACATTCAGTACTAC.

As for this clonotype: The germline gene is not matched at one end of the junction; a read error may be the cause. The J gene is TRBJ2-1, the V gene TRBV11-3, with a possible D match to TRBD2 (6 bases). CDR3 length: 15 amino acids. Germline CDR1 and CDR2: SGHNT and YENEEA. The CDR3 sequence: CASSIYGSAYKEQFF. The CDR3 region has the DNA TGTGCCAGCAGCATTTACGGGAGTGCCTACAAAGAGCAGTTCTTC. The full variable domain, with the rest looked up from reference TRBV11-3 and TRBJ2-1, is EAGVVQSPRYKIIEKKQPVAFWCNPISGHNTLYWYLQNLGQGPELLIRYENEEAVDDSQLPKDRFSAERLKGVDSTLKIQPAELGDSAVYLCASSIYGSAYKEQFFGPGTRLTVL.

The chain recombines TRBV18 with TRBJ2-3, with TRBD1 matching over 10 bases. This CDR3 is 16 amino acids long. Per the germline V gene, CDR1 is KGHSH and CDR2 is LQKENI. V trimming: 3 bases; J trimming: 4 bases; junction bases outside the gene matches: 7. CDR3 amino acids: CASSPRTGGGADTQYF. CDR3 nucleotides: TGTGCCAGCTCACCCCGGACAGGGGGAGGGGCAGATACGCAGTATTTT.

Turning to this clonotype: At one end, the junction sequence differs from germline, possibly due to a read error. V and J are TRBV11-2 and TRBJ2-1; D is ambiguous. CDR1 is SGHAT and CDR2 is FQNNGV in the germline V gene. CDR3 length equals 15 residues. The CDR3 nucleotides read TGTGCCAGTAGCTTAGTAGGCGCCACTTCCTTTGGCCCGTTCTTC. Translating gives CASSLVGATSFGPFF.

To note about this clonotype: The CDR3 does not end in the conserved phenylalanine or tryptophan, so this is likely a read error. The V gene is TRBV6-1, the J gene TRBJ2-2, with D possibly TRBD2 on 7 matching bases. Germline CDR1 and CDR2: MNHNS and SASEGT. The length of the CDR3 is 18 residues. Between the trimmed V and J ends, which lost 6 bases and 0 bases, there was a span of 20 bases. This chain's CDR3 is CASRPLPGGASNTGELFY. CDR3 sequence (DNA): TGTGCCAGCAGGCCCCTACCTGGGGGGGCCTCGAACACCGGGGAGCTGTTTTAT.

A word on this clonotype: Sequence at one end of the junction differs from germline and may be a read error. The rearrangement uses TRBV11-2 and TRBJ2-3; D might be TRBD2 (7 bases). Per germline, CDR1 SGHAT and CDR2 FQNNGV. This CDR3 contains 16 residues. The CDR3 reads CASSLILAGDIDTQYF. The CDR3 region has the DNA TGTGCTAGCAGCTTAATATTGGCGGGGGACATAGATACGCAGTATTTT.

This clonotype was seen ten or more times. This sequence joins TRBV11-2 and TRBJ2-5, with D hard to call. V was pared by 5 bases and J by 5 bases, with 9 bases between. Per germline, CDR1 SGHAT and CDR2 FQNNGV. CDR3 size: 12 residues. CDR3 sequence reads: CASSLLQETQYF. CDR3 sequence (DNA): TGTGCCAGCAGCCTCCTCCAGGAGACCCAGTACTTC.

The J gene is TRBJ2-7, the V gene TRBV12-3 or TRBV12-4, with D perhaps being TRBD1 or TRBD2 (6 bases each). CDR3 length: 15 residues. V lost 5 bases to trimming and J lost 5 bases, with 19 bases between them. CDR3: CASSRVRGDYNEQYF. The CDR3 DNA follows: TGTGCCAGCAGTAGGGTTAGGGGGGATTACAACGAGCAGTACTTC.

A remark on this clonotype: Being one base from a much bigger clone, this may be a read error. The chain combines TRBV28 with TRBJ1-1; possible D gene TRBD1, 6 bases. Trimming took 9 bases from V and 4 from J, leaving 15 bases between them. The CDR3 has 13 amino acids. Germline V lookup: CDR1 MDHEN, CDR2 SYDVKM. CDR3 DNA: TGTGCCAGAGGGGGACATACAGTCACTGAAGCTTTCTTT. As protein: CARGGHTVTEAFF.

The chain carries TRBV6-5 and TRBJ1-1, with D uncertain. The CDR3 consists of 12 residues. V dropped 6 bases and J dropped 6 bases, with 11 bases sitting between them. The germline V gene encodes CDR1 MNHEY and CDR2 SVGAGI. CDR3 nucleotide sequence: TGTGCCAGCAGACGTTACAGTTCTGAAGCTTTCTTT. Its translation is CASRRYSSEAFF.

In regard to this clonotype: This may stem from a read error, because a much larger clone lies one nucleotide away. The CDR3 DNA is TGTGTCAGCAGTCAATCCGGGACAGGGAAAAACATTCAGTACTTC. Its protein is CVSSQSGTGKNIQYF. The rearrangement joins TRBV6-1 to TRBJ2-4; 9 positions match TRBD1. CDR1 and CDR2 from the germline V gene are MNHNS and SASEGT. This CDR3 region has 15 residues.

The chain carries TRBV10-3 and TRBJ2-1, with D possibly being TRBD1 or TRBD2 (5 bases each). Germline CDR1 reads ENHRY; CDR2 reads SYGVKD. The CDR3 sequence is 13 residues long. Trimming pared 10 bases from V and 2 bases from J, leaving 12 bases between. Here the CDR3 DNA reads TGTGCCACCAGGGCGGGTCCCTACAATGAGCAGTTCTTC. Its translation: CATRAGPYNEQFF.

Remarks on this clonotype: Its ends do not fully match the called genes, so a read error is possible. DNA for the CDR3: TGTACCAGCAGTCGACAGGGTTCATCCTACGTGCAGTACTTC. Translation gives CTSSRQGSSYVQYF. V usage is TRBV6-1 and J usage is TRBJ2-7, with 7 bases identical to TRBD1. This CDR3 contains 14 residues. CDR1 MNHNS and CDR2 SASEGT come from the germline V gene.

The chain carries TRBV11-3 and TRBJ2-2; no clear D gene. With 5 bases removed from V and 3 bases from J, the gap between germline ends came to 10 bases. CDR1 SGHNT and CDR2 YENEEA come from the germline V gene. The CDR3 has 14 residues. The CDR3 region is CASSIESDTGELFF. Here the CDR3 DNA reads TGTGCCAGCAGCATCGAGAGTGACACCGGGGAGCTGTTTTTT.